These 24 T cell receptor beta chains share one sample of origin, sequenced in a study of T cell changes during pregnancy in multiple sclerosis. The method was immunoSEQ multiplex PCR; TCRdb's version includes in-frame clones alone and lacks a portion of them. There are about 31,000 clones in the sample; 75% to 95% occur only once, and 4.3% lies in the top ten. This sample comprised CD8+ T cells from peripheral blood mononuclear cells, obtained in the second trimester of pregnancy. These receptors were taken from a female donor with multiple sclerosis, enrolled in a pregnancy study.

This clone was observed once. The chain links TRBV6-1 to TRBJ1-5, with TRBD1 identical over 8 bases. J lost 1 base, V lost 1 base, and 9 bases had no gene match. This CDR3 has 18 residues. CDR1 and CDR2 from the germline V gene are MNHNS and SASEGT. The CDR3 loop reads CASSEEPTGDKSNQPQHF. CDR3 coding DNA: TGTGCCAGCAGTGAAGAACCGACAGGGGATAAAAGCAATCAGCCCCAGCATTTT.

This clone has only one observation. This sequence joins TRBV7-3 and TRBJ2-1; no clear D gene. Germline CDR1 reads SGHTA; CDR2 reads FQGTGA. The CDR3 length is 16 residues. Trimming cost V 5 bases and J 8 bases, with 22 bases left between them. The CDR3 sequence: CASSTADVPLPHEQFF. In DNA, the CDR3 is TGTGCCAGCAGCACCGCGGATGTCCCGCTTCCGCATGAGCAGTTCTTC.

The V and J genes are TRBV5-6 and TRBJ2-5, with D uncertain. CDR3 length: 16 amino acids. The ends were cut back, 4 bases at V and 0 bases at J, with 16 bases in the middle. In germline, CDR1 is SGHDT, CDR2 YYEEEE. CDR3 residues: CASSLATDNYQETQYF. In DNA form, the CDR3 reads TGTGCCAGCAGCCTTGCTACAGACAATTACCAAGAGACCCAGTACTTC.

This clone was counted once. This chain joins TRBV14 and TRBJ2-7; 7 bases align to TRBD1. V lost 8 bases and J lost 4; bases outside the gene matches: 8. The length of the CDR3 is 13 residues. Germline lookup yields CDR1 SGHDN and CDR2 FVKESK. CDR3 in amino acids: CASQPRQGYEQYF. The CDR3 DNA reads as TGTGCCAGCCAACCGAGACAGGGTTACGAGCAGTACTTC.

The V gene is TRBV19, the J gene TRBJ2-7; 11 bases fit TRBD1. With 11 bases clipped from V and 4 bases from J, the junction kept 4 bases outside the gene matches. Germline CDR1 and CDR2: LNHDA and SQIVND (reference sequence). CDR3 length equals 12 residues. CDR3 sequence reads: CASGQGAYEQYF. In DNA form, the CDR3 reads TGTGCCTCAGGACAGGGGGCATACGAGCAGTACTTC.

The rearrangement links TRBV18 to TRBJ2-7, with 7 bases that match TRBD1. CDR3 length: 15 amino acids. Germline trimming cut 4 bases from V and 3 bases from J; bases unmatched to any gene: 9. CDR1 KGHSH and CDR2 LQKENI come from the germline V gene. The CDR3 here is CASSRQDRYFYEQYF. The CDR3 region has the DNA TGTGCCAGCTCACGCCAGGACAGGTACTTCTACGAGCAGTACTTC.

The J gene is TRBJ1-1, the V gene TRBV5-1; 7 bases fit TRBD1. V shed 0 bases and J 6 bases; nucleotides not matched to a gene: 5. Germline loops: CDR1 SGHRS, CDR2 YFSETQ. The CDR3 extends over 14 amino acids. The DNA for the CDR3 is TGCGCCAGCAGCTTGGGACAGGGTATCCCTGAAGCTTTCTTT. Its protein is CASSLGQGIPEAFF.

This clone has just one count. This chain connects TRBV6-4 to TRBJ2-1; no firm D call. Germline-derived CDR1 and CDR2 are MRHNA and SNTAGT. The CDR3 covers 14 residues. V gave up 4 bases and J gave up 7 bases, with 14 bases separating them. The CDR3 reads CASSGGLAGNEQFF. CDR3 sequence (DNA): TGTGCCAGCAGTGGCGGTTTAGCTGGGAATGAGCAGTTCTTC.

The V call is TRBV5-6, the J call TRBJ2-1, with D hard to call. The length of the CDR3 is 14 residues. Germline values: CDR1 SGHDT, CDR2 YYEEEE. Trimming took 0 bases from V and 3 from J, leaving 7 bases between them. The CDR3 DNA reads as TGTGCCAGCAGCTTGGTACAGAACTACAATGAGCAGTTCTTC. This gives the protein CASSLVQNYNEQFF.

CDR3 residues: CASSDLAGVANEQFF. The CDR3 DNA reads as TGTGCCAGCAGCGATCTAGCGGGAGTAGCGAATGAGCAGTTCTTC. The gene calls are TRBV6-1 and TRBJ2-1; 10 bases agree with TRBD2. The CDR3 spans 15 residues. CDR1 is MNHNS, CDR2 SASEGT, per germline. Trimming cost V 6 bases and J 7 bases; bases outside gene matches: 9.

The rearrangement links TRBV7-3 to TRBJ2-2; D is perhaps TRBD1 (6 bases). V lost 0 bases and J 1 base, leaving 9 bases between the germline ends. The CDR3 is 16 residues long. The germline CDR1 and CDR2 sequences are SGHTA and FQGTGA. CDR3 protein: CASSLTAGENTGELFF. CDR3 sequence (DNA): TGTGCCAGCAGCTTAACGGCAGGGGAGAACACCGGGGAGCTGTTTTTT.

This chain joins TRBV5-6 and TRBJ2-3, with 14 bases fitting TRBD2. CDR1 is SGHDT, CDR2 YYEEEE, per germline. This CDR3 is 16 amino acids long. V lost 1 base to trimming and J lost 5 bases; unmatched junction nucleotides: 3. CDR3 region: CASSLLTSGGVDTQYF. Written as DNA, the CDR3 is TGTGCCAGCAGCTTGCTGACTAGCGGGGGGGTAGATACGCAGTATTTT. Variable domain in full (rest from reference TRBV5-6 and TRBJ2-3): DAGVTQSPTHLIKTRGQQVTLRCSPKSGHDTVSWYQQALGQGPQFIFQYYEEEERQRGNFPDRFSGHQFPNYSSELNVNALLLGDSALYLCASSLLTSGGVDTQYFGPGTRLTVL.

The CDR3 sequence is CASSYGTSGHLEQYF. The CDR3 DNA sequence: TGTGCCAGCAGCTACGGGACTAGCGGGCACCTCGAGCAGTACTTC. The V call is TRBV13, the J call TRBJ2-7; 12 positions match TRBD2. The CDR3 covers 15 residues. Germline V gene sequence: CDR1 PRHDT, CDR2 FYEKMQ (reference sequence). V trimming: 4 bases; J trimming: 6 bases; junction bases outside the gene matches: 7.

The gene calls are TRBV27 and TRBJ2-3; D gene uncertain. Germline V gives CDR1 MNHEY, CDR2 SMNVEV (reference sequence). The CDR3 spans 14 residues. Trimming stripped 4 bases from V and 2 bases from J, with 10 bases between. CDR3 DNA: TGTGCCAGCAGTTCAATTCCCTACACAGATACGCAGTATTTT. This encodes CASSSIPYTDTQYF.

The chain links TRBV5-6 to TRBJ2-1; tentative D call: TRBD2 (5 bases). The CDR3 sequence is 16 residues long. CDR1 is SGHDT and CDR2 is YYEEEE in the germline V gene. Trimming cost V 2 bases and J 4 bases, with 16 bases left between them. The CDR3 here is CASSFRGSLRYNEQFF. CDR3 in DNA: TGTGCCAGCAGCTTCCGAGGGTCCCTGCGGTACAATGAGCAGTTCTTC. The whole variable domain, remainder taken from reference TRBV5-6 and TRBJ2-1, is DAGVTQSPTHLIKTRGQQVTLRCSPKSGHDTVSWYQQALGQGPQFIFQYYEEEERQRGNFPDRFSGHQFPNYSSELNVNALLLGDSALYLCASSFRGSLRYNEQFFGPGTRLTVL.

This chain links TRBV5-4 with TRBJ2-1, with D tentatively TRBD1 (5 bases). The CDR3 loop spans 13 amino acids. Germline-derived CDR1 and CDR2 are SGHNT and YYREEE (reference sequence). Trimming took off 2 bases at V and 6 bases at J, with 9 bases between the two ends. CDR3 nucleotide sequence: TGTGCCAGCAGCTTTCAGGGTCGCAATGAGCAGTTCTTC. It translates to CASSFQGRNEQFF. The full variable domain, rest sourced from reference TRBV5-4 and TRBJ2-1, is ETGVTQSPTHLIKTRGQQVTLRCSSQSGHNTVSWYQQALGQGPQFIFQYYREEENGRGNFPPRFSGLQFPNYSSELNVNALELDDSALYLCASSFQGRNEQFFGPGTRLTVL.

V usage is TRBV5-1 and J usage is TRBJ1-1; D may be TRBD1 (6 bases). CDR1 and CDR2 from the germline V gene are SGHRS and YFSETQ. CDR3 length equals 13 residues. Trimming cost V 4 bases and J 8 bases, with 15 bases left between them. The CDR3 DNA reads TGCGCCAGCAGCCGTACAGGGTTCGAGGAAGCTTTCTTT. Translation: CASSRTGFEEAFF.

The chain is built from TRBV7-9 and TRBJ2-7; the D gene is possibly TRBD2 (7 bases). The germline gives CDR1 SEHNR, CDR2 FQNEAQ (reference sequence). The germline V and J ends were trimmed by 1 base and 6 bases, with 19 bases remaining between them. The CDR3 contains 16 residues. CDR3 loop: CASSLGASSRGAEQYF. CDR3 nucleotides: TGTGCCAGCAGCTTAGGGGCATCCTCTCGGGGGGCCGAGCAGTACTTC.

The chain couples TRBV4-1 to TRBJ2-1; 8 positions agree with TRBD2. Germline-derived CDR1 and CDR2 are MGHRA and YSYEKL. The CDR3 covers 16 residues. Trimming took 3 bases from V and 0 from J; bases not matched to a gene: 4. CDR3 sequence reads: CASSHPSGSSYNEQFF. The CDR3 region has the DNA TGCGCCAGCAGCCATCCCAGCGGGAGCTCCTACAATGAGCAGTTCTTC.

This CDR3 is CASSLAENYEQYF. The CDR3 nucleotides read TGTGCCAGCAGTCTAGCGGAGAACTACGAGCAGTACTTC. J is TRBJ2-7 and V is TRBV14; TRBD2 matches 7 bases. After removal of 6 bases from V and 3 bases from J, the junction contained 5 bases not matched to a gene. The length of the CDR3 is 13 residues. Germline CDR1 SGHDN, CDR2 FVKESK.

V usage is TRBV30 and J usage is TRBJ2-3, with 9 positions matching TRBD1. Germline V gene data show CDR1 as GTSNPN and CDR2 as SVGIG (reference sequence). Trimming took 3 bases from V and 2 from J; bases not matched to a gene: 6. CDR3 length: 15 residues. DNA of the CDR3: TGTGCCTGGAGGTCGGGACAGGGAGTCACAGATACGCAGTATTTT. Translated, it gives CAWRSGQGVTDTQYF.

This chain joins TRBV9 and TRBJ2-3; TRBD2 matches 13 bases. The CDR3 has 16 amino acids. CDR1 SGDLS and CDR2 YYNGEE come from the germline V gene. J lost 4 bases, V lost 3 bases, and 5 bases had no gene match. The CDR3 bases are TGTGCCAGCAGCGGAGGGACTAGCGGGGCTTCAGATACGCAGTATTTT. Translating gives CASSGGTSGASDTQYF.

This chain joins TRBV6-5 and TRBJ1-1; D is ambiguous. The length of the CDR3 is 15 residues. CDR1 is MNHEY, CDR2 SVGAGI, per germline. V was shortened by 7 bases and J by 0 bases, with 15 bases between the two germline ends. Here the CDR3 reads CASTPLGGMNTEAFF. The CDR3 bases are TGTGCCAGCACCCCGCTGGGAGGGATGAACACTGAAGCTTTCTTT.

As DNA, the CDR3 is TGTGCCAGCAGTCCTATGGTACAGGTCCTGAACACTGAAGCTTTCTTT. It specifies CASSPMVQVLNTEAFF. The chain recombines TRBV28 with TRBJ1-1; TRBD1 is a possible D gene (5 bases). Deletions cut 5 bases from V and 0 bases from J, with 16 bases between. The CDR3 totals 16 residues. CDR1 and CDR2 from the germline V gene are MDHEN and SYDVKM. The variable domain in full, with the rest retrieved from reference TRBV28 and TRBJ1-1, is DVKVTQSSRYLVKRTGEKVFLECVQDMDHENMFWYRQDPGLGLRLIYFSYDVKMKEKGDIPEGYSVSREKKERFSLILESASTNQTSMYLCASSPMVQVLNTEAFFGQGTRLTVV.